The 5 T cell receptor beta chains in this list originate from one sample, sequenced in a study of shared clonotypes between healthy human individuals. Here immunoSEQ multiplex PCR was the method, and the copy in TCRdb shows in-frame clones only, minus some. The sample comprises 2.5 million or so clones, over 85% of which are singletons, and around 0.15% rests with the top ten. What was sequenced was naive CD4+ T cells sorted from blood. As to subset: CD45RA+ positively selected. These receptors were taken from a man in his late teens or twenties in good health.

The CDR3 DNA reads as TGTGCCAGCAGCGTAGCTGGCCAGGGGGCAGATACGCAGTATTTT. It specifies CASSVAGQGADTQYF. The V gene is TRBV9, the J gene TRBJ2-3; 7 bases are a match to TRBD1. V lost 0 bases, J lost 4 bases, and 5 bases stayed unmatched. Germline V CDR1 and CDR2: SGDLS, YYNGEE. CDR3 length: 15 residues.

Worth noting for this clone: The sample carries other DNA sequences with the same CDR3. The rearrangement uses TRBV6-1 and TRBJ2-7; D possibly corresponds to TRBD1 (6 bases). Germline assignment: CDR1 MNHNS and CDR2 SASEGT. V was shortened by 5 bases and J by 1 base, with 9 bases between the two germline ends. The CDR3 runs 13 residues. The DNA of the CDR3 is TGTGCCAGCAGTCTGCAGGGGTCCTACGAGCAGTACTTC. Translated: CASSLQGSYEQYF.

The count of this clone is one. The chain carries TRBV10-3 and TRBJ2-5, with TRBD2 identical over 12 bases. Germline V gene lookup returns CDR1 ENHRY and CDR2 SYGVKD. The CDR3 covers 16 residues. V shed 3 bases and J 4 bases; nucleotides not matched to a gene: 6. The CDR3 DNA sequence: TGTGCCATCAGTGAATTAACTAGCGGGGGGAGAGAGACCCAGTACTTC. Encoded protein: CAISELTSGGRETQYF.

This clone appeared once. The gene calls are TRBV5-4 and TRBJ2-3, with D possibly TRBD2 on 6 matching bases. Germline values: CDR1 SGHNT, CDR2 YYREEE (reference sequence). V lost 0 bases, J lost 8 bases, and 13 bases lay in between. CDR3 length equals 14 residues. This chain's CDR3 is CASSLVEGRATQYF. For the CDR3, the DNA is TGTGCCAGCAGCTTGGTGGAGGGGCGGGCTACGCAGTATTTT.

The chain employs TRBV5-6 and TRBJ2-5, with 8 bases lining up with TRBD1. The CDR3 has 15 amino acids. Germline V gene sequence: CDR1 SGHDT, CDR2 YYEEEE. With 4 bases clipped from V and 0 bases from J, the junction kept 5 bases outside the gene matches. CDR3 protein: CASSAGQGNQETQYF. In DNA, the CDR3 is TGTGCCAGCAGCGCCGGACAGGGCAACCAAGAGACCCAGTACTTC.